What follows describes a single T cell receptor beta chain. Study processing details: For nucleated cells, counts were estimated from reference gene primer amplification. Here immunoSEQ multiplex PCR was the method, and the copy in TCRdb shows in-frame clones only, minus some. V, J and clone size are those of that table, while D and trimming were read from the DNA. This sample has tens of thousands of clones, with under 90% found just once. The germline V gene encodes CDR1 MRHNA and CDR2 SNTAGT. The CDR3 has 16 residues. The V end lost 7 bases, the J end lost 0 bases, and 16 bases lay between the germline ends. This entry is derived from a study of blood T cell repertoires in COVID-19. Overall study: T cells, B-cell-depleted T cells, or PBMCs provided the cDNA or gDNA that served as material.

This sequence joins TRBV6-4 and TRBJ1-5; TRBD1 is a possible D gene (5 bases). This sequence was found in a man aged 60 to 75 with acute or convalescent COVID-19. The sample taken for sequencing was peripheral blood. The CDR3 coding sequence is TGTGCCAGCACCGAGGGCGGGGGATATAGCAATCAGCCCCAGCATTTT. It is translated as CASTEGGGYSNQPQHF.